The T cell receptor beta chain under discussion was sequenced for a study of blood T cell repertoires in COVID-19. Sequenced by immunoSEQ multiplex PCR; TCRdb stores in-frame clones only, minus some. The sample lists hundreds of thousands of clones; around 88% were seen once. Germline CDR1 reads MDHEN; CDR2 reads SYDVKM. This CDR3 comprises 12 residues. The V end lost 5 bases, the J end lost 3 bases, and 6 bases lay between the germline ends. The TCR sequence derives from an elderly man with acute or convalescent COVID-19. This chain connects TRBV28 to TRBJ2-3; D perhaps matches TRBD1 (5 bases). Sequencing used peripheral blood. CDR3 residues: CASSPGTDTQYF. CDR3 DNA: TGTGCCAGCAGTCCAGGGACAGATACGCAGTATTTT.